This TCR beta chain was sequenced in a study of patients and donors after allogeneic stem cell transplantation. TCRdb ran MiXCR on the RT-PCR reads and lists one entry per CDR3 protein. This table holds 150,000 to 200,000 distinct CDR3 sequences, approximately 30% found once. CDR3 length: 15 amino acids. The germline CDR1 and CDR2 sequences are MNHEY and SMNVEV (reference sequence). Trimming took 3 bases from V and 3 from J; bases not matched to a gene: 7. This sequence originates from a human donor who was either an allogeneic HSCT recipient or a stem cell or donor lymphocyte infusion donor (not recorded which). It is not recorded whose cells these are; they may come from a transplant donor. The chain joins TRBV27 to TRBJ2-7, with TRBD2 matching 8 bases. The sequenced sample consisted of blood, either unsorted or a sorted T cell fraction (not recorded which). CDR3 protein: CASSFGERESYEQYF. The CDR3 bases are TGTGCCAGCAGTTTTGGAGAGCGGGAGAGCTACGAGCAGTACTTC.